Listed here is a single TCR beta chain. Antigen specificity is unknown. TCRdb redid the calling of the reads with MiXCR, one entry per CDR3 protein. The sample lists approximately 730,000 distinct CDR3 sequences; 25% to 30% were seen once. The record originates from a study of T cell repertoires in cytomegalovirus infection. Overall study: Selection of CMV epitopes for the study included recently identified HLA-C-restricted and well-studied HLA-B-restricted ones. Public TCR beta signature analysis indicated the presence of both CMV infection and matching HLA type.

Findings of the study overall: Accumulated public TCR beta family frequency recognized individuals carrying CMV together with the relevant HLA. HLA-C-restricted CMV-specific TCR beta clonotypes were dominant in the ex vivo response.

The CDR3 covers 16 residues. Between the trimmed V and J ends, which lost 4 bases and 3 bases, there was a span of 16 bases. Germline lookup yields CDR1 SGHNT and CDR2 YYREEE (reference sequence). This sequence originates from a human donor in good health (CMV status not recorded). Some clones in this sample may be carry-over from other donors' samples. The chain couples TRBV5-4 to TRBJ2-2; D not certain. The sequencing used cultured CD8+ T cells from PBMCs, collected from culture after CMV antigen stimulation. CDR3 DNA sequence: TGTGCCAGCAGCCCGGCATGGCCATGGGACACCGGGGAGCTGTTTTTT. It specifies CASSPAWPWDTGELFF.